This entry lists 8 T cell receptor beta chains sequenced from one sample in a study of cytomegalovirus exposure and HLA in healthy donors. The method was immunoSEQ multiplex PCR; TCRdb's version includes in-frame clones alone and lacks a portion of them. The profile shows over 100,000 clones, approximately 89% of them singletons. The sample consisted of PBMCs. These receptors all stem from a woman aged 18-29 years in good health and CMV-seronegative.

This clone appeared a few times. The chain combines TRBV5-1 with TRBJ2-7; D is ambiguous. V was pared by 0 bases and J by 4 bases, with 8 bases between. This CDR3 is 13 amino acids long. CDR1 and CDR2 (germline): SGHRS, YFSETQ. The CDR3 region is CASSLAATYEQYF. CDR3 nucleotides: TGCGCCAGCAGCTTGGCCGCGACATACGAGCAGTACTTC. Complete variable domain (other parts from reference TRBV5-1 and TRBJ2-7): KAGVTQTPRYLIKTRGQQVTLSCSPISGHRSVSWYQQTPGQGLQFLFEYFSETQRNKGNFPGRFSGRQFSNSRSEMNVSTLELGDSALYLCASSLAATYEQYFGPGTRLTVT.

V usage is TRBV4-1 and J usage is TRBJ1-3; 7 nucleotides agree with TRBD1. V dropped 0 bases and J dropped 7; count of bases not matched to a gene: 12. This CDR3 is built from 17 residues. Germline V gene sequence: CDR1 MGHRA, CDR2 YSYEKL. CDR3 coding DNA: TGCGCCAGCAGCCAAGATAAGGGGGCTTCTGTCTGGAACACCATATATTTT. Amino acid sequence: CASSQDKGASVWNTIYF.

The rearrangement joins TRBV19 to TRBJ1-1; 7 bases are a match to TRBD1. The V gene's germline CDR1 is LNHDA and CDR2 SQIVND (reference sequence). The length of the CDR3 is 13 residues. J was trimmed by 3 bases and V by 3 bases; bases with no gene match: 1. CDR3 sequence (DNA): TGTGCCAGTAGTATGGACAGGTACACTGAAGCTTTCTTT. Amino acid sequence: CASSMDRYTEAFF.

J is TRBJ1-1 and V is TRBV5-4; the match to TRBD1 covers 8 bases. The length of the CDR3 is 16 residues. V was pared by 4 bases and J by 1 base, with 9 bases of the junction left unmatched. CDR1 SGHNT and CDR2 YYREEE come from the germline V gene (reference sequence). As DNA, the CDR3 is TGTGCCAGCAGCAACGGACAGGGTGGGGAGAACACTGAAGCTTTCTTT. It specifies CASSNGQGGENTEAFF.

The chain couples TRBV6-1 to TRBJ1-1; D call uncertain. Germline V gene sequence: CDR1 MNHNS, CDR2 SASEGT. The CDR3 has 13 amino acids. V was trimmed by 4 bases and J by 3 bases, leaving 9 bases between them. The CDR3 region is CASSVNRDTEAFF. Written as DNA, the CDR3 is TGTGCCAGCAGTGTGAACCGGGACACTGAAGCTTTCTTT.

The chain is built from TRBV5-1 and TRBJ1-2, with 7 nucleotides matching TRBD1. Germline trimming cut 3 bases from V and 6 bases from J; bases unmatched to any gene: 8. The V gene's germline CDR1 is SGHRS and CDR2 YFSETQ. This CDR3 spans 14 amino acids. Here the CDR3 reads CASSWTGHRDGYTF. CDR3 in DNA: TGCGCCAGCAGCTGGACAGGACATAGGGATGGCTACACCTTC.

A remark on this clone: The junction does not match germline at one end; this may be a read error. This chain uses TRBV4-2 with TRBJ1-2; possible D gene TRBD1, 6 bases. The CDR3 covers 16 residues. Germline V gene sequence: CDR1 LGHNA, CDR2 YNFKEQ. CDR3 sequence: CASTQPGGAVTHGYTF. DNA for the CDR3: TGTGCCAGCACCCAACCGGGGGGGGCGGTAACGCATGGCTACACCTTC.

This chain uses TRBV7-9 with TRBJ1-3; no reliable D call. Germline lookup yields CDR1 SEHNR and CDR2 FQNEAQ (reference sequence). Trimming took 0 bases from V and 4 from J, leaving 13 bases between them. The CDR3 contains 16 residues. CDR3 loop: CASSLAVGSQGNTIYF. The CDR3 DNA reads as TGTGCCAGCAGCTTAGCTGTGGGGAGTCAAGGAAACACCATATATTTT.